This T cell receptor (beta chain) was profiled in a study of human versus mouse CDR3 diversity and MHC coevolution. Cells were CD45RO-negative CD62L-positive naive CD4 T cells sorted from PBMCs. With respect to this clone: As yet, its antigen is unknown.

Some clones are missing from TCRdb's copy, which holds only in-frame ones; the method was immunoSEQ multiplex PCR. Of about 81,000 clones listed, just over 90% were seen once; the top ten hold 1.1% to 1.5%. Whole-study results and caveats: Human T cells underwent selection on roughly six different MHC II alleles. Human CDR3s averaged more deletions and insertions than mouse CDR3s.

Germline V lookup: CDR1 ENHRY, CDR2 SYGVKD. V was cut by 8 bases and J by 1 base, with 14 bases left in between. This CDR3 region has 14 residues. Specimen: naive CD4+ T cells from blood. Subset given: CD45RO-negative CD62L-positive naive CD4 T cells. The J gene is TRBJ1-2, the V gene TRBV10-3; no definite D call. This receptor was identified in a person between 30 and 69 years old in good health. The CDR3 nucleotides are TGTGCCATCGATGGTGCGGGTAGTAACTATGGCTACACCTTC. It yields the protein CAIDGAGSNYGYTF.